Listed below are T cell receptor beta chains from one sample, sequenced in a study of CD8 T cells in Susac syndrome. TCRdb independently ran MiXCR on the immunoSEQ multiplex PCR reads; one entry per CDR3 protein. The table shows under 200,000 distinct CDR3 sequences, with approximately 95% occurring only once. Sequencing was done on a sample of CD4+ T cells from PBMCs. The receptors originated from a human donor in good health. Each CDR3 is given with its conserved first and last residue. A D gene is named only where the DNA matches it firmly. Clone size, where shown, is once, few, many, or a class for clones that have expanded.

CDR3nt: TGTGCCAGCAGGGACTCGACAGGGTATAATTCACCCCTCCACTTT
CDR3aa: CASRDSTGYNSPLHF
d_gene: TRBD1
v_gene: TRBV28
abundance: -
j_gene: TRBJ1-6

CDR3nt: TGTGCCGGGACACGGGTTAACTATGGCTACACCTTC
CDR3aa: CAGTRVNYGYTF
d_gene: -
v_gene: TRBV2
abundance: -
j_gene: TRBJ1-2

CDR3nt: TGTGCCAGCAGACCCGGGACTAGCGGGGGGCGTACGCAGTATTTT
CDR3aa: CASRPGTSGGRTQYF
d_gene: TRBD2
v_gene: TRBV12-3/TRBV12-4
abundance: once
j_gene: TRBJ2-3

CDR3nt: TGTGCCAGTAGTCTCCAAGCAAGCAATCAGCCCCAGCATTTT
CDR3aa: CASSLQASNQPQHF
d_gene: -
v_gene: TRBV19
abundance: -
j_gene: TRBJ1-5

CDR3nt: TGCAGCGTCCCGGGACAGGGCCTGAACACTGAAGCTTTCTTT
CDR3aa: CSVPGQGLNTEAFF
d_gene: TRBD1
v_gene: TRBV29-1
abundance: -
j_gene: TRBJ1-1

CDR3nt: TGTGCCAGCAGCTCCCGGAGCGGGGGGGCATCGGATACGCAGTATTTT
CDR3aa: CASSSRSGGASDTQYF
d_gene: TRBD2
v_gene: TRBV7-2
abundance: -
j_gene: TRBJ2-3

CDR3nt: TGTGCCAGCAGCTCCCTCCTGCGACAGGGGGCAGGTGGCTACACCTTC
CDR3aa: CASSSLLRQGAGGYTF
d_gene: TRBD1
v_gene: TRBV7-9
abundance: -
j_gene: TRBJ1-2

CDR3nt: TGTGCCAGCAGTGGTCCGGGGTACGAGCAGTTCTTC
CDR3aa: CASSGPGYEQFF
d_gene: -
v_gene: TRBV7-3
abundance: -
j_gene: TRBJ2-1

CDR3nt: TGTGCCAGCAAGGGCCTCCGGGAGACCCAGTACTTC
CDR3aa: CASKGLRETQYF
d_gene: -
v_gene: TRBV2
abundance: -
j_gene: TRBJ2-5

CDR3nt: TGTGCCAGCAGTTTAAAGGGGTATCAGCCCCAGCATTTT
CDR3aa: CASSLKGYQPQHF
d_gene: -
v_gene: TRBV27
abundance: once
j_gene: TRBJ1-5

CDR3nt: TGCAGTGCTAGCGGTAGCGGGTATACGCAGTATTTT
CDR3aa: CSASGSGYTQYF
d_gene: TRBD2
v_gene: TRBV20-1
abundance: once
j_gene: TRBJ2-3

CDR3nt: TGCAGTGCTAGAGATTCGGGGGTGGGCAATCAGCCCCAGCATTTT
CDR3aa: CSARDSGVGNQPQHF
d_gene: -
v_gene: TRBV20-1
abundance: -
j_gene: TRBJ1-5

CDR3nt: TGTGCCAGTAGTATAAGGGGTCCCGGGGAGCTGTTTTTT
CDR3aa: CASSIRGPGELFF
d_gene: -
v_gene: TRBV19
abundance: -
j_gene: TRBJ2-2

CDR3nt: TGTGCCAGCAGCCAGGGGACTAGCGGGGCCGGGGAGCTGTTTTTT
CDR3aa: CASSQGTSGAGELFF
d_gene: TRBD2
v_gene: TRBV9
abundance: -
j_gene: TRBJ2-2

CDR3nt: TGTGCCAGCAGCCGGGCCCAGAACTATGGCTACACCTTC
CDR3aa: CASSRAQNYGYTF
d_gene: -
v_gene: TRBV3-1
abundance: few
j_gene: TRBJ1-2

CDR3nt: TGTGCCAGCAGCTTGGTGGGTTCCACGGGAGCTTTCTTT
CDR3aa: CASSLVGSTGAFF
d_gene: -
v_gene: TRBV5-6
abundance: -
j_gene: TRBJ1-1

CDR3nt: TGCAGCGTGATGGACAGGGGAAGGGATGGTTACTTC
CDR3aa: CSVMDRGRDGYF
d_gene: TRBD1
v_gene: TRBV29-1
abundance: -
j_gene: TRBJ1-2

CDR3nt: TGTGCCAGCAGTTACTCTGGGCGGGGGGGCCCCCACGGTACGCAGTATTTT
CDR3aa: CASSYSGRGGPHGTQYF
d_gene: TRBD2
v_gene: TRBV6-5
abundance: -
j_gene: TRBJ2-3

CDR3nt: TGCGCCAGCAGCTTTGGGACACAAGGGCAGCCCCAGCATTTT
CDR3aa: CASSFGTQGQPQHF
d_gene: -
v_gene: TRBV5-1
abundance: -
j_gene: TRBJ1-5

CDR3nt: TGCGCCAGCAGCCACCAGTACGATGGCTACACCTTC
CDR3aa: CASSHQYDGYTF
d_gene: -
v_gene: TRBV4-3
abundance: -
j_gene: TRBJ1-2

CDR3nt: TGTGCCAGCTCACCAATTAACAGGGGGTCCTACGAGCAGTACTTC
CDR3aa: CASSPINRGSYEQYF
d_gene: TRBD1
v_gene: TRBV18
abundance: -
j_gene: TRBJ2-7

CDR3nt: TGTGCCAGCAGCCGCGCCGAGGGGCCTACCTACGAGCAGTACTTC
CDR3aa: CASSRAEGPTYEQYF
d_gene: -
v_gene: TRBV3-1
abundance: once
j_gene: TRBJ2-7

CDR3nt: TGTGCCAGCAGCTTGAGCGGGGGGTCCTACAATGAGCAGTTCTTC
CDR3aa: CASSLSGGSYNEQFF
d_gene: TRBD2
v_gene: TRBV7-2
abundance: few
j_gene: TRBJ2-1

CDR3nt: TGTGCCAGCAGCCCCACGAGGTCTGAGCAGTTCTTC
CDR3aa: CASSPTRSEQFF
d_gene: -
v_gene: TRBV6-2/TRBV6-3
abundance: -
j_gene: TRBJ2-1

CDR3nt: TGTGCCAGCAGTTACTCGACCATGAAAGGCTACACCTTC
CDR3aa: CASSYSTMKGYTF
d_gene: -
v_gene: TRBV6-5
abundance: -
j_gene: TRBJ1-2

CDR3nt: TGTGCCAGCAGCCAAGGACCGGGTCTTTTGGCCTACGAGCAGTACTTC
CDR3aa: CASSQGPGLLAYEQYF
d_gene: -
v_gene: TRBV3-1
abundance: -
j_gene: TRBJ2-7

CDR3nt: TGCGCCAGCAGCCGGGGGGACGAGAGAGAAGCTTTCTTT
CDR3aa: CASSRGDEREAFF
d_gene: -
v_gene: TRBV4-1
abundance: -
j_gene: TRBJ1-1

CDR3nt: TGTGCCAGCAGTTCGACTAGCACCCACAATGAGCAGTTCTTC
CDR3aa: CASSSTSTHNEQFF
d_gene: TRBD2
v_gene: TRBV12-3/TRBV12-4
abundance: -
j_gene: TRBJ2-1